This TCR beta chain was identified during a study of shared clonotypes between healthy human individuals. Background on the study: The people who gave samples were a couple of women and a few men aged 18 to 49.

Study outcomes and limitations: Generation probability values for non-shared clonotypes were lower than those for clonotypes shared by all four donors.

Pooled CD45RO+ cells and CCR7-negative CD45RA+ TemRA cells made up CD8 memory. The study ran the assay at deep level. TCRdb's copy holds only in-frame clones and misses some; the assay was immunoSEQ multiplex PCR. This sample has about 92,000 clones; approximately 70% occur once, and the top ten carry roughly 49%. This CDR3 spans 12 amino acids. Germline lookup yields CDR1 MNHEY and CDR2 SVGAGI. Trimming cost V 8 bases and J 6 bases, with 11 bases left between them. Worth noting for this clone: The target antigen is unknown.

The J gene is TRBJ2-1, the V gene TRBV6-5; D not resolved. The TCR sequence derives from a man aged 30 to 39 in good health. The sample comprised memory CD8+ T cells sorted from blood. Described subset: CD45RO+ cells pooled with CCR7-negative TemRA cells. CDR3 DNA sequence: TGTGCCAGCGGAACTACGCTCAATGAGCAGTTCTTC. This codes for CASGTTLNEQFF.